Shown below are 2 T cell receptor beta chains from a single sample sequenced in a study of OX40 agonist ivuxolimab in advanced cancers. Sequenced by immunoSEQ multiplex PCR; TCRdb stores in-frame clones only, minus some. The table records around 72,000 clones, about 91% of them present only once. Material: CD4+ or CD8+ T cells sorted from blood, obtained in a trial of the OX40 agonist ivuxolimab. The source is an adult with an advanced solid tumor such as melanoma, head and neck, liver or kidney cancer.

The chain links TRBV7-2 to TRBJ1-1; D is ambiguous. The germline CDR1 and CDR2 sequences are SGHTA and FQGNSA. The CDR3 runs 14 residues. Trimming pared 2 bases from V and 4 bases from J, leaving 11 bases between. The CDR3 region is CASSLRGSSTEAFF. The CDR3 region has the DNA TGTGCCAGCAGCTTACGGGGATCCTCCACTGAAGCTTTCTTT.

The chain joins TRBV5-1 to TRBJ2-1; TRBD1 or TRBD2 may be the D gene (5 bases each). CDR1 and CDR2 (germline): SGHRS, YFSETQ. This CDR3 spans 15 amino acids. Trimming removed 7 bases from V and 4 bases from J, with 18 bases in between. The CDR3 loop reads CASGRGTQGYNEQFF. In DNA form, the CDR3 reads TGCGCCAGCGGACGAGGGACCCAGGGATACAATGAGCAGTTCTTC.